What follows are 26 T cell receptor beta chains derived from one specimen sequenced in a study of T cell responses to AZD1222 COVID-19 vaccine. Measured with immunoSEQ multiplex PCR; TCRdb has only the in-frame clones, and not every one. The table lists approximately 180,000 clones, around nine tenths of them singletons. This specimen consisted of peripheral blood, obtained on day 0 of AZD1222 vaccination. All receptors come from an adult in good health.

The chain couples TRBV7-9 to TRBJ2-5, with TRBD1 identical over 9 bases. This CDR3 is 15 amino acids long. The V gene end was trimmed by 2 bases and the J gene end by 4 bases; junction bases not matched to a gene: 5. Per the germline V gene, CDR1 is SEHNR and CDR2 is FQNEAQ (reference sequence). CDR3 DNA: TGTGCCAGCAGCTTATCACAGGGGGCGCGAGAGACCCAGTACTTC. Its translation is CASSLSQGARETQYF.

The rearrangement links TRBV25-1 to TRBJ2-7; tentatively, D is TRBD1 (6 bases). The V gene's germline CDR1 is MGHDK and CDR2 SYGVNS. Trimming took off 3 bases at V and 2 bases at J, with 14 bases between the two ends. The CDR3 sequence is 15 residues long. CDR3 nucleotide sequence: TGTGCCAGCAGTGATGAACAGGGTAGACCCTACGAGCAGTACTTC. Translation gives CASSDEQGRPYEQYF.

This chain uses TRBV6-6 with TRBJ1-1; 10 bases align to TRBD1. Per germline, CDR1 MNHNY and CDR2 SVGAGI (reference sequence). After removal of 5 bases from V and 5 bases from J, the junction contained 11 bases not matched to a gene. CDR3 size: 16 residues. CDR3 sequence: CASSRPGQGRQTEAFF. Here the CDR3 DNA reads TGTGCCAGCAGTCGACCGGGACAGGGGCGACAGACTGAAGCTTTCTTT.

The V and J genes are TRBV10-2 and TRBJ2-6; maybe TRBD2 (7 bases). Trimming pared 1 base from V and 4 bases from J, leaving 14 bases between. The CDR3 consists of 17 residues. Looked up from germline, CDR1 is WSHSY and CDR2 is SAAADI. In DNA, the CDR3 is TGCGCCAGCAGTGAGTTTGGGGGGGCGCCCGGGGCCAACGTCCTGACTTTC. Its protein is CASSEFGGAPGANVLTF.

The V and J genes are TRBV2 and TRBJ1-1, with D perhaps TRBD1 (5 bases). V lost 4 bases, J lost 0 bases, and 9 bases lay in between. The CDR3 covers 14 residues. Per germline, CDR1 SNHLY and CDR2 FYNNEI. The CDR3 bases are TGTGCCAGCAGTGCCCGACAGATGAACACTGAAGCTTTCTTT. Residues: CASSARQMNTEAFF.

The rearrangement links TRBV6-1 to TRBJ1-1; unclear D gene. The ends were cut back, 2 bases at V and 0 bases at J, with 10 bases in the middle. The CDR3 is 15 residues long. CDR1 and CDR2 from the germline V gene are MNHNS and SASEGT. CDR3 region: CASSEMTVMNTEAFF. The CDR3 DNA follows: TGTGCCAGCAGTGAAATGACGGTGATGAACACTGAAGCTTTCTTT.

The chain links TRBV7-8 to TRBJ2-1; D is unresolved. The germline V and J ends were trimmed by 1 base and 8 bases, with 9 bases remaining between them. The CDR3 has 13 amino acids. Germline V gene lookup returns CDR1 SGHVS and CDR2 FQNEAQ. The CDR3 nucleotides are TGTGCCAGCAGCTTAGGAGAAAAGTATGAGCAGTTCTTC. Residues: CASSLGEKYEQFF.

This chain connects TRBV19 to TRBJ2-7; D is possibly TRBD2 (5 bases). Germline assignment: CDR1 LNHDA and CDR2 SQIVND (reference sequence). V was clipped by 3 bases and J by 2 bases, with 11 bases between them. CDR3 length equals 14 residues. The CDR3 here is CASSIRRPPYEQYF. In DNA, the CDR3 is TGTGCCAGTAGTATCAGGAGGCCCCCCTACGAGCAGTACTTC.

For the CDR3, the DNA is TGTGCCAGCAGCTTTAGGGTGAGCTCTGGAAACACCATATATTTT. It codes for CASSFRVSSGNTIYF. The gene calls are TRBV13 and TRBJ1-3; D is uncertain. The V gene lost 3 bases and the J gene lost 0 bases, with 9 bases spanning the gap. The CDR3 has 15 amino acids. CDR1 and CDR2 (germline): PRHDT, FYEKMQ (reference sequence).

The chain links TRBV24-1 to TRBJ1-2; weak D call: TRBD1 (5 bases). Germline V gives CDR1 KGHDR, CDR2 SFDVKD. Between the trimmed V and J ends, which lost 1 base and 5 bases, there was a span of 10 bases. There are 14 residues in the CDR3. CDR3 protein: CATSDLTREYGYTF. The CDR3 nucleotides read TGTGCCACCAGTGATTTAACCAGGGAGTATGGCTACACCTTC.

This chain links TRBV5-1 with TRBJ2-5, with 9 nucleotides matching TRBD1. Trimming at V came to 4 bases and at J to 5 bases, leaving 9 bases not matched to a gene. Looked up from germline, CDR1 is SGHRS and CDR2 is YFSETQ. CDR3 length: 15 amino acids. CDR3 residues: CASSLGQGAGETQYF. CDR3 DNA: TGCGCCAGCAGCCTGGGACAGGGCGCAGGGGAGACCCAGTACTTC.

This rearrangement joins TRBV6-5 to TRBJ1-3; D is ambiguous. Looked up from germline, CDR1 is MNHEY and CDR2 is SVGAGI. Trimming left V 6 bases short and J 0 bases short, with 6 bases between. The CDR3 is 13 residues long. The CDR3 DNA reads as TGTGCCAGCAGCGGGTTCTCTGGAAACACCATATATTTT. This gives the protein CASSGFSGNTIYF.

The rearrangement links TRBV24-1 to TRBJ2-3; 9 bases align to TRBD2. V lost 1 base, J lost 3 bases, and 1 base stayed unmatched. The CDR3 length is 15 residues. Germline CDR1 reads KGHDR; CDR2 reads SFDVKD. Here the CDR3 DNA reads TGTGCCACCAGTGATTTTAGCGGGGGAACAGATACGCAGTATTTT. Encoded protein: CATSDFSGGTDTQYF.

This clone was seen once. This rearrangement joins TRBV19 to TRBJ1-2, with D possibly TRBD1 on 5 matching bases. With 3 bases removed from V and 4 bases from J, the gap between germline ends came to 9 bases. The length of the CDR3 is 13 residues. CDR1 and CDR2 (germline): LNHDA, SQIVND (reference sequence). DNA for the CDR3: TGTGCCAGTAGTATTGGGGACGCCTATGGCTACACCTTC. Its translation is CASSIGDAYGYTF.

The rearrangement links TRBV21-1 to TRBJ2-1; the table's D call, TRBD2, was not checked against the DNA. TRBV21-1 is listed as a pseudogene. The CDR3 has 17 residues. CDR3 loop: CASSNSSPLAGGNEQFF. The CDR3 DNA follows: TGTGCCAGCAGCAATTCGTCGCCTCTAGCGGGAGGGAATGAGCAGTTCTTC.

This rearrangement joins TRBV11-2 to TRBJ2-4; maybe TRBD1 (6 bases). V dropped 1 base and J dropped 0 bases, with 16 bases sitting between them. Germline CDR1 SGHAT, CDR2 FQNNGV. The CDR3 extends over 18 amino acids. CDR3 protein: CASSLARTGKLAKNIQYF. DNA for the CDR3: TGTGCCAGCAGCTTAGCCCGAACAGGGAAGCTAGCCAAAAACATTCAGTACTTC.

CDR3 DNA: TGTGCCAGCAGTACCCGGGACAGTCCTGGAAACACCATATATTTT. This codes for CASSTRDSPGNTIYF. The chain recombines TRBV2 with TRBJ1-3; TRBD1 matches at 7 bases. The V gene's germline CDR1 is SNHLY and CDR2 FYNNEI. CDR3 size: 15 residues. J was trimmed by 2 bases and V by 5 bases; bases with no gene match: 6.

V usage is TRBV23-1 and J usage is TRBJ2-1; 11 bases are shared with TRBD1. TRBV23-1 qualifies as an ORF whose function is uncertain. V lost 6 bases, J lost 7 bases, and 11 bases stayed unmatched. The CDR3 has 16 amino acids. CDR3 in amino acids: CASRGTGTGGGNEQFF. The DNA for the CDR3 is TGCGCCAGCAGAGGGACCGGGACAGGGGGGGGTAATGAGCAGTTCTTC.

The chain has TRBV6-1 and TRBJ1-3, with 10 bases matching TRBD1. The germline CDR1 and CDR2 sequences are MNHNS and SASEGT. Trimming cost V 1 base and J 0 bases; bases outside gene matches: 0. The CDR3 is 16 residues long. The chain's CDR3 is CASSEGTGGSGNTIYF. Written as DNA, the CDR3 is TGTGCCAGCAGTGAAGGGACAGGGGGCTCTGGAAACACCATATATTTT.

DNA of the CDR3: TGTGCCACCAGTGATACAAACACCGGGGAGCTGTTTTTT. This translates into CATSDTNTGELFF. This chain joins TRBV24-1 and TRBJ2-2; D ambiguous. The CDR3 loop spans 13 amino acids. The V and J ends lost 3 bases and 2 bases respectively, with 3 bases between them. Germline CDR1 reads KGHDR; CDR2 reads SFDVKD.

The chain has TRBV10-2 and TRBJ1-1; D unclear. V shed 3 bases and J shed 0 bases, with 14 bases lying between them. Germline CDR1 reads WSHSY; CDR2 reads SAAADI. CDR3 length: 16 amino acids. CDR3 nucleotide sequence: TGCGCCAGCAGTGATGGGGTCTATTACATGAACACTGAAGCTTTCTTT. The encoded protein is CASSDGVYYMNTEAFF.

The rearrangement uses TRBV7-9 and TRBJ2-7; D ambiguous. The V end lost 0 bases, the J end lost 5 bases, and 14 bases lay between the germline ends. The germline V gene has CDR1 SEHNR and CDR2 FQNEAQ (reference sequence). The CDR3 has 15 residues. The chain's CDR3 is CASSLAVTPFDEQYF. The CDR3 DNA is TGTGCCAGCAGCTTAGCGGTGACTCCCTTCGACGAGCAGTACTTC.

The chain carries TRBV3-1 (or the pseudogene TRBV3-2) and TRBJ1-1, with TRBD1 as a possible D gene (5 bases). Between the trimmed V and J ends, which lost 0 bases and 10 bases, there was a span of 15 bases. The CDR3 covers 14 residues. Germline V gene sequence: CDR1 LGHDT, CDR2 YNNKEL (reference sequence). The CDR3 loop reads CASSQDSGWRGAFF. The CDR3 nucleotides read TGTGCCAGCAGCCAAGATAGTGGGTGGAGGGGAGCTTTCTTT.

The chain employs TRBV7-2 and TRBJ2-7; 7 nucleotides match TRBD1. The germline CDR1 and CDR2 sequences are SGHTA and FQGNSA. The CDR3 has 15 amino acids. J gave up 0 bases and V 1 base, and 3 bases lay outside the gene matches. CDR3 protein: CASSLGGGASYEQYF. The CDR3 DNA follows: TGTGCCAGCAGCTTAGGAGGGGGCGCCTCCTACGAGCAGTACTTC.

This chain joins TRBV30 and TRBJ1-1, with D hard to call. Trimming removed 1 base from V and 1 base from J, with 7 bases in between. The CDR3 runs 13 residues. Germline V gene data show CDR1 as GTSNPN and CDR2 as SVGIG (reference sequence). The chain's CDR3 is CAWSGRGNTEAFF. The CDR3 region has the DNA TGTGCCTGGAGTGGACGGGGGAACACTGAAGCTTTCTTT.

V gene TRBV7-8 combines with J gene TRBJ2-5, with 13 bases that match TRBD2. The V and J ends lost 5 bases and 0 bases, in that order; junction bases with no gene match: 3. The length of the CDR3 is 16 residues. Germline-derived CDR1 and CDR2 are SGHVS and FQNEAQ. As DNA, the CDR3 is TGTGCCAGCAGCAAGACTAGCGGGGGGAACCAAGAGACCCAGTACTTC. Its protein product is CASSKTSGGNQETQYF. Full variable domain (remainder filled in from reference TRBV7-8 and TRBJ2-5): GAGVSQSPRYKVAKRGQDVALRCDPISGHVSLFWYQQALGQGPEFLTYFQNEAQLDKSGLPSDRFFAERPEGSVSTLKIQRTQQEDSAVYLCASSKTSGGNQETQYFGPGTRLLVL.